This is a list of T cell receptor beta chains from one sample in a study of blood T cells in healthy people across ages. TCRdb fed the 5' RACE reads into MiXCR, producing one record per CDR3 protein. The profile covers roughly 900,000 distinct CDR3 sequences, with approximately 49% appearing a single time and 13% taken by the ten largest. Sequences were obtained from blood. All receptors derive from a man aged 25 to 45 in good health. The CDR3 runs from the conserved cysteine through the conserved F or W. Clone sizes are given selectively: once, few, many, or a class where the clone is expanded.

TRBJ2-3 TRBV3-1 few CASSQEDRGADTQYF
TRBJ2-1 TRBV11-3 NA CASSLYKGPNYNEQFF
TRBJ2-2 TRBV11-2 NA CASRKRTGDTGELFF
NA TRBV3-1 NA CASSQELAHETQYF
TRBJ2-3 TRBV4-3 NA CASSQRREVRAGTDTQYF
NA TRBV3-1 NA CASSPTGRREVDIQYF
TRBJ2-3 TRBV29-1 NA CSVESGVVSTDTQYF
TRBJ2-2 TRBV15 NA CATSEGSGTVFTGELFF
TRBJ2-3 TRBV6-2/TRBV6-3 NA CASSMPGLAGNTDTQYF
TRBJ2-1 TRBV7-2 NA CASSLEARGYNEQFF
NA TRBV28 NA CASSYLGTSSEQYF
TRBJ2-2 TRBV20-1 NA CSARDPGQGTGELFF
TRBJ2-5 TRBV7-2 few CASSTKYGAQETQYF
TRBJ1-2 TRBV18 many CASSPQAENYGYTF
TRBJ1-2 TRBV4-1 NA CASSQAQSYGYTF
TRBJ2-7 TRBV6-1 NA CASSEGLGFYEQYF
TRBJ1-5 TRBV6-6 NA CASRLLQGQPQHF
TRBJ1-5 TRBV10-3 NA CAISSLGQGYDQPQHF
TRBJ1-5 TRBV20-1 NA CSAREVAASNQPQHF
TRBJ2-3 TRBV7-8 few CASRDGDTQYF
TRBJ2-7 TRBV4-1 few CASSLPGQSDGTRDYEQYF
TRBJ2-3 TRBV18 NA CASSPLGLATSTDTQYF
TRBJ1-2 TRBV6-2/TRBV6-3 many CASRDTNYGYTF
TRBJ1-1 TRBV7-2 NA CASSFQGGFEAFF
TRBJ1-2 TRBV6-6 NA CASGWDAGYTF
TRBJ2-3 TRBV2 NA CASSSYGGGLNTQYF
TRBJ2-3 TRBV6-2/TRBV6-3 NA CASSYRDLLDTQYF
TRBJ2-7 TRBV6-1 many CASRVDSSYEQYF
TRBJ2-3 TRBV20-1 few CSARDIQRGALTDTQYF
TRBJ2-1 TRBV6-2/TRBV6-3 NA CAGSYPEITWVEQFF
TRBJ2-3 TRBV7-3 NA CASSSNGGTQYF
TRBJ2-1 TRBV9 NA CASSVENGAGGDNEQFF
TRBJ2-5 TRBV5-1 few CASKTGTGEGLRETQYF
TRBJ2-1 TRBV7-2 NA CASSLDTGGTYNEQFF
TRBJ2-3 TRBV29-1 NA CSVRGLAAYTDTQYF
TRBJ1-2 TRBV7-9 NA CASSGFRSSQPAYGYTF
TRBJ1-2 TRBV5-6 NA CASKQGYGYTF
TRBJ1-6 TRBV12-3/TRBV12-4 few CASSPRLGSPLHF
TRBJ2-7 TRBV20-1 NA CSARPLRDRVYEQYF
TRBJ1-1 TRBV29-1 NA CSVEIPWSTEAFF
TRBJ2-7 TRBV12-3/TRBV12-4 NA CASSFEVYEQYF
TRBJ1-5 TRBV4-2 NA CASSHGTGTGDQPQHF
TRBJ2-1 TRBV18 few CASSPLVSTNADEWEQFF
TRBJ2-7 TRBV7-8 many CASSLSEQGSGEQYF
TRBJ1-2 TRBV27 NA CASSGDTDNYGYTF
TRBJ1-1 TRBV20-1 NA CSALYRRHEAFF
TRBJ2-1 TRBV5-1 many CASSLSGTSAGEQFF
TRBJ1-5 TRBV7-8 NA CASSLPGTGIGYEPQHF
TRBJ2-3 TRBV7-2 NA CASGSLGSDHTDTQYF
TRBJ2-7 TRBV27 NA CASSLAPVPYEQYF
TRBJ2-5 TRBV10-2 once CASSETGAEETQYF
TRBJ2-4 TRBV5-1 NA CASSLAGETSDIQYF
TRBJ2-1 TRBV7-3 few CASSLGQGYSYNEQFF
TRBJ2-3 TRBV7-2 few CASSQTSGVTDTQYF
TRBJ2-7 TRBV28 NA CASSLFQSYEQYF
TRBJ2-7 TRBV6-1 many CASSEASGRSPYEQYF